The rows below give T cell receptor beta chains drawn from one sample of a study of T cells in Graves' hyperthyroidism and ophthalmopathy. TCRdb reanalysed the multiplex PCR reads using MiXCR and keeps one entry per CDR3 protein. The profile shows under 350,000 distinct CDR3 sequences, roughly 18% of them singletons. The sequenced material came from blood. The origin of the receptors is a woman aged 45-65 years with Graves' hyperthyroidism. Both conserved end residues are part of each CDR3. The D gene is left open where the match is weak. The listing skips clone size in some rows; elsewhere it reads once, few, many or a size class.

clone_size	v_call	j_call	d_call	cdr3_aa	cdr3_nt
NA	TRBV24-1	TRBJ1-2	NA	CATPIRDDYGYTF	TGTGCCACCCCTATAAGGGACGACTATGGCTACACCTTC
many	TRBV30	TRBJ1-1	TRBD1	CAWATGRGTEAFF	TGTGCCTGGGCGACAGGGAGAGGTACTGAAGCTTTCTTT
many	TRBV12-3/TRBV12-4	TRBJ1-6	NA	CASLTVGSPLHF	TGTGCCAGCCTCACAGTGGGTTCACCCCTCCACTTT
many	TRBV6-1	TRBJ1-5	NA	CASSEGMGAGQPQHF	TGTGCCAGCAGTGAAGGAATGGGGGCGGGTCAGCCCCAGCATTTT
many	TRBV6-1	TRBJ2-3	TRBD1	CASSEGTGSVDTQYF	TGTGCCAGCAGTGAGGGGACAGGGTCAGTGGATACGCAGTATTTT
many	TRBV11-2	TRBJ2-1	NA	CASSLPSPVYNEQFF	TGTGCCAGCAGCTTACCCTCGCCCGTATACAATGAGCAGTTCTTC
NA	TRBV15	TRBJ2-3	NA	CATSRNQVAGDTQYF	TGTGCCACCAGCAGAAATCAGGTGGCCGGGGATACGCAGTATTTT
NA	TRBV12-3/TRBV12-4	TRBJ2-3	NA	CASSLETSDTQYF	TGTGCCAGCAGTTTAGAGACATCAGATACGCAGTATTTT
many	TRBV7-3	TRBJ2-3	NA	CASSLYGQRTDTQYF	TGTGCCAGCAGCTTATATGGACAGCGCACAGATACGCAGTATTTT
NA	TRBV9	TRBJ2-6	NA	CASSGLQTGANVLTF	TGTGCCAGCAGTGGTTTACAGACTGGGGCCAACGTCCTGACTTTC
many	TRBV9	TRBJ2-5	NA	CASSVGGGKETQYF	TGTGCCAGCAGCGTAGGGGGCGGAAAAGAGACCCAGTACTTC
NA	TRBV20-1	TRBJ2-1	TRBD2	CSAPRTSGRANEQFF	TGCAGTGCCCCTCGGACTAGCGGGAGGGCCAATGAGCAGTTCTTC
NA	TRBV13	TRBJ2-5	NA	CASSLGLRRGGPGETQYF	TGTGCCAGCAGCTTAGGCCTGAGGAGGGGTGGCCCCGGGGAGACCCAGTACTTC
NA	TRBV24-1	TRBJ2-7	NA	CATSDPDFADEQYF	TGTGCCACCAGTGACCCAGATTTCGCGGACGAGCAGTACTTC
many	TRBV19	TRBJ2-1	TRBD2	CASTDSGSHNEQFF	TGTGCCAGTACCGATAGCGGGAGTCACAATGAGCAGTTCTTC
NA	TRBV6-5	TRBJ2-6	NA	CASSYVGGAGANVLTF	TGTGCCAGCAGTTACGTGGGGGGCGCTGGGGCCAACGTCCTGACTTTC
NA	TRBV19	TRBJ1-2	TRBD1	CASRTGFSNYGYTF	TGTGCCAGTAGGACAGGGTTTTCGAACTATGGCTACACCTTC
NA	TRBV3-1	TRBJ2-7	TRBD2	CASSPGLAGPYEQCF	TGTGCTAGCAGCCCGGGACTAGCGGGACCCTACGAGCAGTGCTTC
few	TRBV9	TRBJ1-2	NA	CASSDGGLPLYGYTF	TGTGCCAGCAGTGACGGGGGTCTCCCTCTCTATGGCTACACCTTC
many	TRBV9	TRBJ2-7	NA	CASSQTGQGTYEQYF	TGTGCCAGCAGCCAGACAGGTCAGGGCACATACGAGCAGTACTTC
NA	TRBV6-1	TRBJ2-5	TRBD2	CASSSMGGETQYF	TGTGCCAGCAGTTCGATGGGGGGGGAGACCCAGTACTTC
many	TRBV30	TRBJ1-1	NA	CAWSWNANTEAFF	TGTGCCTGGAGTTGGAACGCGAACACTGAAGCTTTCTTT
NA	TRBV9	TRBJ1-5	NA	CASNQPQHF	TGTGCCAGCAATCAGCCCCAGCATTTT
many	TRBV7-6	TRBJ2-2	TRBD2	CASSLSGRANTGELFF	TGTGCCAGCAGCTTGAGCGGGAGGGCGAACACCGGGGAGCTGTTTTTT
NA	TRBV4-1	TRBJ1-1	NA	CASSQDPQGYTEAFF	TGCGCCAGCAGCCAAGATCCGCAGGGTTACACTGAAGCTTTCTTT
many	TRBV2	TRBJ1-1	TRBD1	CASSQGAIKAFF	TGTGCCAGCTCCCAGGGGGCGATAAAAGCTTTCTTT
many	TRBV20-1	TRBJ1-2	NA	CSAREGGVGYGYTF	TGCAGTGCTAGAGAGGGGGGGGTTGGCTATGGCTACACCTTC
many	TRBV18	TRBJ1-2	NA	CASSPTSELTNYGYTF	TGTGCCAGCTCACCAACGTCAGAACTGACTAACTATGGCTACACCTTC
NA	TRBV28	TRBJ1-5	NA	CASSHGRVNQPQHF	TGTGCCAGCAGCCATGGACGAGTCAATCAGCCCCAGCATTTT
many	TRBV5-6	TRBJ2-7	TRBD1	CASSTGQNYEQYF	TGTGCCAGCAGCACGGGACAGAACTACGAGCAGTACTTC
NA	TRBV15	TRBJ2-4	TRBD1	CATSRDTGTGKDIQYF	TGTGCCACCAGCAGAGATACCGGGACAGGGAAAGACATTCAGTACTTC
NA	TRBV27	TRBJ1-2	NA	CASSLIGMGPYGYTF	TGTGCCAGCAGTTTGATTGGTATGGGGCCCTATGGCTACACCTTC
NA	TRBV14	TRBJ2-5	TRBD2	CASSQVGGSGETQYF	TGTGCCAGCAGCCAAGTGGGCGGGAGTGGAGAGACCCAGTACTTC
NA	TRBV5-5	TRBJ2-4	TRBD1	CASSSVGTGNIQYF	TGTGCCAGCAGCTCAGTCGGGACAGGAAACATTCAGTACTTC
NA	TRBV5-1	TRBJ1-4	NA	CASSLVDGGEKLFF	TGCGCCAGCAGCTTGGTGGACGGCGGCGAAAAACTGTTTTTT